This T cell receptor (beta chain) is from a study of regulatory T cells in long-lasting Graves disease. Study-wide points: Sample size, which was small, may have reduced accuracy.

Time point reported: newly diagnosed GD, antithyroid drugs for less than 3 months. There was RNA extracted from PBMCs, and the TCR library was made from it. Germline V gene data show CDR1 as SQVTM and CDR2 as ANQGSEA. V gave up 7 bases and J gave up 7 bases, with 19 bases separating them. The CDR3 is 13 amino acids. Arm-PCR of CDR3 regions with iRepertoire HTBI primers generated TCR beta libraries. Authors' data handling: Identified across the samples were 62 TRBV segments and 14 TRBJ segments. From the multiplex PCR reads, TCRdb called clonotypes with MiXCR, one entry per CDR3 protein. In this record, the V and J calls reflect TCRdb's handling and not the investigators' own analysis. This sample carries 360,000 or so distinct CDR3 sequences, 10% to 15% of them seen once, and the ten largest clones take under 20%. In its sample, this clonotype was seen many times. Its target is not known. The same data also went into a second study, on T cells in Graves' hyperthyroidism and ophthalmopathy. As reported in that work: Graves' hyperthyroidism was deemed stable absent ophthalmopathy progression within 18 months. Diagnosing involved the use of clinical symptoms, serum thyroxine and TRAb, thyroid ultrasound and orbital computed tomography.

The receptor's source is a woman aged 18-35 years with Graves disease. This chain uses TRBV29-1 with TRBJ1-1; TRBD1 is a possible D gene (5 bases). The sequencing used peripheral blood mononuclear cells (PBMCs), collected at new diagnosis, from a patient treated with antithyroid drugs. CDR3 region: CSALSREGSEAFF. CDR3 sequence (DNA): TGCAGCGCCCTCTCACGGGAGGGGAGTGAAGCTTTCTTT.